One TCR beta chain is described in this entry. The target antigen is unknown. A single record per CDR3 protein comes from TCRdb applying MiXCR to the 5' RACE reads. The sample includes some 500,000 distinct CDR3 sequences, 12% to 15% of them seen just once. The data belong to a study of identical twins. Study-level findings and limits: Twins' excess sharing was less marked for out-of-frame beta sequences. The study found excess low generation probability among twin-shared out-of-frame alpha sequences. Among monozygotic twins, out-of-frame TCR alpha sharing exceeded what models predicted.

This sample was also put to use in a study of yellow fever vaccine responses in identical twins.

This TCR was recovered from a young woman in good health. The sequencing input was CD4+ T cells sorted from blood.

The CDR3 coding sequence is TGTGCCACCAGCAGCAGGAGAGAGGGAGAAGCTTTCTTT. This encodes CATSSRREGEAFF. The chain combines TRBV15 with TRBJ1-1; no firm D call. Looked up from germline, CDR1 is LNHNV and CDR2 is YYDKDF (reference sequence). Deletions cut 3 bases from V and 8 bases from J, with 13 bases between. The CDR3 loop spans 13 amino acids.